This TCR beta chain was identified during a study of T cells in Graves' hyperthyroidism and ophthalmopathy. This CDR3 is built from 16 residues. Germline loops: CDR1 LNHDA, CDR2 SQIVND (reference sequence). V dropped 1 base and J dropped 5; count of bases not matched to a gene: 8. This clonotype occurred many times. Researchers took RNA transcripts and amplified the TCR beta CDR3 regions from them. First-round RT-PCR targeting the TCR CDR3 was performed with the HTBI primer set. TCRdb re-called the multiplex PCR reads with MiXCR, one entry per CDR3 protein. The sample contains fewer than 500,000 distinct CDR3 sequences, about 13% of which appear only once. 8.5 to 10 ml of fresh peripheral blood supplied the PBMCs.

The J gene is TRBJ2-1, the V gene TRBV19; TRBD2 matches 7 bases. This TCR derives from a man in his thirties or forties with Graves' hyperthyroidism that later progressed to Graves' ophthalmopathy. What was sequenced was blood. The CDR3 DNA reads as TGTGCCAGTAGTATAGGGAAATGGACTAGGAACAATGAGCAGTTCTTC. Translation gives CASSIGKWTRNNEQFF.